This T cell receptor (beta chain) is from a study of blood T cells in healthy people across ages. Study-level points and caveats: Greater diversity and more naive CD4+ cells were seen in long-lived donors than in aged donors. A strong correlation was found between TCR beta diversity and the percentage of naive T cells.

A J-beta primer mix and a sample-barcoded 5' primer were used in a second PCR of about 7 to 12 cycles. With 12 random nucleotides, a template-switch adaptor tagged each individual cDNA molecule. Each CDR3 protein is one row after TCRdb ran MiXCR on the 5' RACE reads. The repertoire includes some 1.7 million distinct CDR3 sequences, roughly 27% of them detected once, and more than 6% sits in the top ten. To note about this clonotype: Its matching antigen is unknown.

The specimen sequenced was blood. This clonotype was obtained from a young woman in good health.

CDR3 coding DNA: TGCGCCAGCAGCGCGACAGGGCGGAGTGGCTACACCTTC. It is translated as CASSATGRSGYTF. The chain has TRBV5-1 and TRBJ1-2; 7 bases align to TRBD1. In germline, CDR1 is SGHRS, CDR2 YFSETQ. After removal of 4 bases from V and 7 bases from J, the junction contained 7 bases not matched to a gene. The CDR3 sequence is 13 residues long.